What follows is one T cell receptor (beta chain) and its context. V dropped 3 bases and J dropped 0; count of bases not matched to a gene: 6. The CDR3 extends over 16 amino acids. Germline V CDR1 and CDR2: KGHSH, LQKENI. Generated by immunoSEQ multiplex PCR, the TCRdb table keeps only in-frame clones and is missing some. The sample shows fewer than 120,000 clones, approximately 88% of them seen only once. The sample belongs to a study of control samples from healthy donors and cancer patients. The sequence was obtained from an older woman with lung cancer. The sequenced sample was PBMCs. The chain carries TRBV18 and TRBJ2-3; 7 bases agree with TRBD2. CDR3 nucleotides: TGTGCCAGCTCACCGGGCAGCGGGAAGAGCACAGATACGCAGTATTTT. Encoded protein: CASSPGSGKSTDTQYF.